The TCR beta chain described here comes from a study of shared clonotypes between healthy human individuals. The germline V gene has CDR1 SNHLY and CDR2 FYNNEI. This CDR3 spans 13 amino acids. The V end was cut by 6 bases, the J end by 1 base, with 6 bases between. Only in-frame clones appear in the TCRdb table, and some are missing; sequencing was by immunoSEQ multiplex PCR. There are 950,000 to 1,100,000 clones in the sample; around 76% occur only once, and approximately 1.3% lies in the top ten. This clonotype originated in a man between 18 and 35 years old in good health. V usage is TRBV2 and J usage is TRBJ2-2, with D unclear. What was sequenced was memory CD4+ T cells sorted from blood. The subset here: CD45RA-negative fraction. DNA of the CDR3: TGTGCCAGCAGGGGTGTGAACACCGGGGAGCTGTTTTTT. Translated: CASRGVNTGELFF.